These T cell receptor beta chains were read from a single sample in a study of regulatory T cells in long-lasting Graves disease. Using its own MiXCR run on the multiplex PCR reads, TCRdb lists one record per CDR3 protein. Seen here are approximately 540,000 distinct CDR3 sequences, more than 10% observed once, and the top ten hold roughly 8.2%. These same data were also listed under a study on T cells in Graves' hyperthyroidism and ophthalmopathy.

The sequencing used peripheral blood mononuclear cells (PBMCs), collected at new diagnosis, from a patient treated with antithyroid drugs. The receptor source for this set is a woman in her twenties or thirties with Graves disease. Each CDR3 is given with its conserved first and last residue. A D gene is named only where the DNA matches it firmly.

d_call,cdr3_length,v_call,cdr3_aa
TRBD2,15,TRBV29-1,CSVVGLAVSTDTQYF
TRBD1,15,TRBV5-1,CASSVGTGGSYEQYF
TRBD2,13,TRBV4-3,CASSHRSGGEQYF
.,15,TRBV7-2,CASSLVRGARDTQYF
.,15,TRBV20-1,CSARHAHLGGEKLFF
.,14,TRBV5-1,CASSLYGENTEAFF
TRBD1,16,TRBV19,CASKVRDSPANYGYTF
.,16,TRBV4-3,CASSQDKKLSYNEQFF
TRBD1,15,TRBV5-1,CASSGTTGAADTQYF
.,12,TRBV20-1,CSAREYTHEQFF
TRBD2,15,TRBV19,CASSFRASGSGEQYF
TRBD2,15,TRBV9,CASSVASGPTDTQYF
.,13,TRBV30,CAWSAPGDNEQFF
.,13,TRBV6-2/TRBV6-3,CASSYNSNNEQFF
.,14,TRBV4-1,CASSQDHSNQPQHF
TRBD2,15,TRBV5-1,CASSLIPGLYNEQFF
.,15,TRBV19,CASRRWREAGGELFF
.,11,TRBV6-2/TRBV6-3,CASRDAYEQYF
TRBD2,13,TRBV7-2,CASRRGVSYEQYF
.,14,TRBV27,CASSLYTNTGELFF
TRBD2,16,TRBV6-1,CASSVASGSFSGELFF
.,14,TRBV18,CASSPSQRQGEAFF
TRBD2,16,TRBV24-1,CATSDVLAGGQDTQYF
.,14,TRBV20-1,CSAHSRALGTEAFF
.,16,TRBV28,CASSLGVLGGNQPQHF
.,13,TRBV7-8,CASSRRSATEAFF
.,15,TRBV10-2,CASSGEGDSNQPQHF
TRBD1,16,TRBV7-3,CASSSGQGASTGELFF
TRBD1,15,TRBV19,CASSPRTGYNSPLHF
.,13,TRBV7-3,CASSLFGVGEQFF
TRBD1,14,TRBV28,CASIPGQGNQPQHF
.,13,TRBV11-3,CASSPGQLNEQFF
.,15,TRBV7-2,CASSLLWLGPGEQFF
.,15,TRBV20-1,CSADGAWGTTTEAFF
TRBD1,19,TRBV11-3,CASSLGRGQGASHSDTQYF
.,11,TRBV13,CASSYRQEQYF
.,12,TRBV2,CASQQQDYEQYF
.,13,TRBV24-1,CATSDGQTNEQFF
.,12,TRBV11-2,CASTYRGGGYTF
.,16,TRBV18,CASSHSAGAYAGELFF
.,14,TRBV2,CASSVVSSYNEQFF
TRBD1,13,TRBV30,CAWSRTGEGGYTF
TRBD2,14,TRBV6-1,CASSILAGMDEQFF
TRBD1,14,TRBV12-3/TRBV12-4,CASTGDSNTGELFF
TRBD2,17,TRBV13,CASSPPREGWGTDTQYF
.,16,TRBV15,CATRGFSRGDGNEQFF
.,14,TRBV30,CAWSVGPANEKLFF
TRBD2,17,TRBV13,CASSPWGLAGGPYEQFF
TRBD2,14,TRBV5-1,CASSTLAGYNEQFF
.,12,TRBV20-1,CSAQGASYEQYF
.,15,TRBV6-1,CASSPTGVAKNIQYF